This entry describes one TCR beta chain. Trimming removed 3 bases from V and 6 bases from J; junction bases left unmatched: 3. This CDR3 comprises 14 residues. Germline assignment: CDR1 LGHDT and CDR2 YNNKEL (reference sequence). This specimen belongs to a study of blood T cell repertoires in COVID-19. The wider study: Sites across the United States, Italy and Spain contributed samples from acute and convalescent COVID-19. T cells, B-cell-depleted T cells, or PBMCs supplied cDNA or gDNA.

Generated by immunoSEQ multiplex PCR, the TCRdb table keeps only in-frame clones and is missing some. The data contain 200,000 to 300,000 clones, approximately 83% of them singletons. The specimen sequenced was peripheral blood. The chain recombines TRBV3-1 (or the pseudogene TRBV3-2) with TRBJ1-5, with 9 nucleotides matching TRBD1. The receptor comes from a woman older than 75 with acute or convalescent COVID-19. CDR3 region: CASSQDRGGQPQHF. For the CDR3, the DNA is TGTGCCAGCAGCCAGGACAGGGGTGGTCAGCCCCAGCATTTT.